Below are 24 T cell receptor beta chains sequenced from a single sample in a study of OX40 agonist ivuxolimab in advanced cancers. Some clones are missing from TCRdb's copy, which holds only in-frame ones; the method was immunoSEQ multiplex PCR. This sample yields about 78,000 clones, of which around 87% are seen a single time; roughly 0.25% belongs to the top ten. The sample consisted of CD4+ or CD8+ T cells sorted from blood, taken in a trial of the OX40 agonist ivuxolimab. These receptors originate from an adult with an advanced solid tumor such as melanoma, head and neck, liver or kidney cancer.

V is TRBV6-6 and J is TRBJ2-7; 10 bases are a match to TRBD2. The CDR3 loop spans 13 amino acids. V lost 2 bases and J lost 5; bases outside the gene matches: 0. Germline CDR1 and CDR2: MNHNY and SVGAGI (reference sequence). The CDR3 DNA is TGTGCCAGCAGTTACGGACTAGCGGACGAGCAGTACTTC. Protein sequence: CASSYGLADEQYF.

The chain carries TRBV11-2 and TRBJ1-1, with 9 positions matching TRBD1. CDR1 and CDR2 from the germline V gene are SGHAT and FQNNGV. V shed 4 bases and J 10 bases; nucleotides not matched to a gene: 4. The CDR3 totals 12 residues. The CDR3, as DNA: TGTGCCAGCAGCTCTGAGGGACAGGGAGCTTTCTTT. Encoded protein: CASSSEGQGAFF.

Details on this clone: A read error may account for a junction end that differs from germline. V usage is TRBV11-2 and J usage is TRBJ1-2; D not resolved. Per germline, CDR1 SGHAT and CDR2 FQNNGV. This CDR3 contains 14 residues. This chain's CDR3 is CASRLAPALSGYTF. Here the CDR3 DNA reads TGTGCCAGCAGGTTAGCCCCAGCCCTGAGCGGCTACACCTTC. The variable domain in full, with the rest retrieved from reference TRBV11-2 and TRBJ1-2, is EAGVAQSPRYKIIEKRQSVAFWCNPISGHATLYWYQQILGQGPKLLIQFQNNGVVDDSQLPKDRFSAERLKGVDSTLKIQPAKLEDSAVYLCASRLAPALSGYTFGSGTRLTVV.

The CDR3 DNA reads as TGTGCCAGTAGTAGCCCCCGACAGGGGAACACTGAAGCTTTCTTT. Its translation: CASSSPRQGNTEAFF. The V call is TRBV19, the J call TRBJ1-1, with TRBD1 matching over 7 bases. After removal of 4 bases from V and 1 base from J, the junction contained 6 bases not matched to a gene. The CDR3 is 15 residues long. Germline loops: CDR1 LNHDA, CDR2 SQIVND (reference sequence).

DNA of the CDR3: TGTGCCAGCTCACCACGGGGACAGGGGGCTCCTGGGGCCAACGTCCTGACTTTC. Amino acids: CASSPRGQGAPGANVLTF. The chain has TRBV18 and TRBJ2-6; 12 bases match TRBD1. CDR3 length equals 18 residues. Germline V gives CDR1 KGHSH, CDR2 LQKENI. The J segment lost 2 bases and the V segment lost 1 base, leaving 3 bases of the junction unmatched.

The rearrangement links TRBV2 to TRBJ1-1, with D possibly being TRBD1 (5 bases). CDR3 size: 14 residues. Germline V lookup: CDR1 SNHLY, CDR2 FYNNEI. Trimming took off 9 bases at V and 0 bases at J, with 14 bases between the two ends. The DNA for the CDR3 is TGTGCCAGTAAAAGACAGTTCATGAACACTGAAGCTTTCTTT. Translation: CASKRQFMNTEAFF.

The genes are TRBV7-2 and TRBJ2-2; D not resolved. With 1 base removed from V and 4 bases from J, the gap between germline ends came to 7 bases. The germline V gene has CDR1 SGHTA and CDR2 FQGNSA. The CDR3 is 14 amino acids. The CDR3 reads CASSLGSGTGELFF. The CDR3 bases are TGTGCCAGCAGCTTAGGGTCGGGCACCGGGGAGCTGTTTTTT.

A few counts support this clone. V is TRBV11-3 and J is TRBJ2-4; tentative D call: TRBD2 (5 bases). V dropped 0 bases and J dropped 7 bases, with 22 bases sitting between them. The CDR3 length is 18 residues. CDR1 SGHNT and CDR2 YENEEA come from the germline V gene. The CDR3 loop reads CASSLDQSGNSAPNIQYF. The CDR3 DNA reads as TGTGCCAGCAGCTTAGATCAGTCGGGCAATAGCGCGCCGAACATTCAGTACTTC. The variable domain in full, with the rest retrieved from reference TRBV11-3 and TRBJ2-4, is EAGVVQSPRYKIIEKKQPVAFWCNPISGHNTLYWYLQNLGQGPELLIRYENEEAVDDSQLPKDRFSAERLKGVDSTLKIQPAELGDSAVYLCASSLDQSGNSAPNIQYFGAGTRLSVL.

The V call is TRBV4-3, the J call TRBJ2-4, with D possibly being TRBD2 (6 bases). The CDR3 is 15 residues long. Germline-derived CDR1 and CDR2 are LGHNA and YSLEER. Trimming shortened V by 1 base and J by 6 bases, and 13 bases separated the two germline ends. For the CDR3, the DNA is TGCGCCAGCAGCCAAGGGGGACTTGGGGGAAACATTCAGTACTTC. It translates to CASSQGGLGGNIQYF.

CDR3 nucleotide sequence: TGTGCCATCAGTGAGTCATTGGTACGTCTAGCGGATACCGGGGAGCTGTTTTTT. Its protein is CAISESLVRLADTGELFF. The J gene is TRBJ2-2, the V gene TRBV10-3; the match to TRBD2 covers 7 bases. The V gene's germline CDR1 is ENHRY and CDR2 SYGVKD. This CDR3 region has 18 residues. The V and J ends lost 0 bases and 5 bases, in that order; junction bases with no gene match: 12.

The rearrangement joins TRBV29-1 to TRBJ2-3, with 10 bases aligning to TRBD1. The length of the CDR3 is 15 residues. Germline CDR1 is SQVTM and CDR2 is ANQGSEA. Unmatched junction bases numbered 12, after V lost 6 bases and J lost 6 bases. For the CDR3, the DNA is TGCAGCGTAACACCGACAGGGGGCGGTTGGGATACGCAGTATTTT. Protein product: CSVTPTGGGWDTQYF.

The rearrangement links TRBV7-9 to TRBJ2-1; D call uncertain. V was cut by 1 base and J by 7 bases, with 8 bases left in between. Germline V CDR1 and CDR2: SEHNR, FQNEAQ (reference sequence). This CDR3 spans 13 amino acids. The CDR3 region has the DNA TGTGCCAGCAGCTTAGGGGTTGGGAATGAGCAGTTCTTC. This sequence encodes CASSLGVGNEQFF.

The chain joins TRBV4-1 to TRBJ2-3; D possibly corresponds to TRBD2 (6 bases). V was cut by 6 bases and J by 1 base, with 11 bases left in between. The CDR3 length is 14 residues. CDR1 and CDR2 from the germline V gene are MGHRA and YSYEKL. CDR3 sequence (DNA): TGCGCCAGCAGAAGCACGGGGGGCACAGATACGCAGTATTTT. Protein product: CASRSTGGTDTQYF.

The chain couples TRBV28 to TRBJ1-5; TRBD1 is a possible D gene (5 bases). The germline V and J ends were trimmed by 6 bases and 2 bases, with 14 bases remaining between them. CDR3 length: 15 amino acids. CDR1 is MDHEN, CDR2 SYDVKM, per germline. CDR3 residues: CASSTGGVGNQPQHF. The CDR3 bases are TGTGCCAGCAGCACGGGGGGTGTCGGCAATCAGCCCCAGCATTTT.

The V and J genes are TRBV15 and TRBJ2-7; 8 positions agree with TRBD1. J gave up 3 bases and V 5 bases, and 3 bases lay outside the gene matches. This CDR3 has 13 amino acids. Germline loops: CDR1 LNHNV, CDR2 YYDKDF (reference sequence). In nucleotides, the CDR3 is TGTGCCACCAGCGAACAGGGGGTCTACGAGCAGTACTTC. This codes for CATSEQGVYEQYF.

This clone has only a few counts. The J gene is TRBJ2-5, the V gene TRBV28; 8 bases align to TRBD2. The J segment lost 10 bases and the V segment lost 7 bases, leaving 5 bases of the junction unmatched. This CDR3 region has 11 residues. Germline V gene lookup returns CDR1 MDHEN and CDR2 SYDVKM. As DNA, the CDR3 is TGTGCCAGCATTTACCGGGAGGGCCAGTACTTC. This gives the protein CASIYREGQYF.

The chain joins TRBV7-8 to TRBJ2-7, with 8 nucleotides matching TRBD1. CDR1 is SGHVS, CDR2 FQNEAQ, per germline. The CDR3 extends over 14 amino acids. Trimming cost V 2 bases and J 3 bases; bases outside gene matches: 3. CDR3 nucleotides: TGTGCCAGCAGCTTAACAGGGGGAATCTACGAGCAGTACTTC. It codes for CASSLTGGIYEQYF.

This clone was detected only once. This CDR3 is CASSQGLAPAQYF. CDR3 nucleotides: TGTGCCAGCAGTCAAGGGCTAGCCCCCGCCCAGTACTTC. V gene TRBV7-9 combines with J gene TRBJ2-5, with D maybe TRBD2 (5 bases). The germline V and J ends were trimmed by 6 bases and 9 bases, with 17 bases remaining between them. This CDR3 has 13 amino acids. Germline V gene sequence: CDR1 SEHNR, CDR2 FQNEAQ (reference sequence).

V and J are TRBV7-2 and TRBJ2-1; D may be TRBD1 (6 bases). The CDR3 extends over 15 amino acids. V lost 3 bases, J lost 4 bases, and 13 bases lay in between. CDR1 is SGHTA, CDR2 FQGNSA, per germline. The CDR3 sequence: CASSFLGQTYNEQFF. CDR3 in DNA: TGTGCCAGCAGCTTCCTTGGACAGACTTACAATGAGCAGTTCTTC.

J is TRBJ2-1 and V is TRBV12-5, with 9 bases lining up with TRBD2. Germline-derived CDR1 and CDR2 are LGHNT and FRNRAP. The CDR3 length is 16 residues. Germline trimming cut 7 bases from V and 4 bases from J; bases unmatched to any gene: 11. CDR3: CASVDETSGGYNEQFF. In DNA, the CDR3 is TGTGCTAGTGTTGACGAGACTAGCGGAGGGTACAATGAGCAGTTCTTC.

The V gene is TRBV7-6, the J gene TRBJ2-5, with 7 bases that match TRBD2. The length of the CDR3 is 14 residues. Trimming cost V 5 bases and J 4 bases; bases outside gene matches: 7. Germline CDR1 SGHVS, CDR2 FNYEAQ. CDR3: CASSPTSLGETQYF. The CDR3 DNA follows: TGTGCCAGCAGCCCGACTAGCTTGGGAGAGACCCAGTACTTC.

This sequence joins TRBV6-5 and TRBJ1-6; no definite D call. This CDR3 is built from 14 residues. The germline V gene encodes CDR1 MNHEY and CDR2 SVGAGI. The V end lost 6 bases, the J end lost 6 bases, and 12 bases lay between the germline ends. The CDR3 here is CASRSSLGNSPLHF. The DNA for the CDR3 is TGTGCCAGCAGGTCTTCCTTGGGTAATTCACCCCTCCACTTT.

The chain joins TRBV18 to TRBJ2-1, with 10 bases identical to TRBD2. The germline gives CDR1 KGHSH, CDR2 LQKENI. V lost 5 bases, J lost 2 bases, and 6 bases stayed unmatched. The CDR3 has 16 residues. Here the CDR3 DNA reads TGTGCCAGCTCAGCGCTAGCGGGAGAACCCTACAATGAGCAGTTCTTC. The encoded protein is CASSALAGEPYNEQFF.

This clone was counted once. V and J are TRBV5-1 and TRBJ2-3; 7 bases match TRBD1. Unmatched junction bases numbered 4, after V lost 1 base and J lost 2 bases. The V gene's germline CDR1 is SGHRS and CDR2 YFSETQ. The CDR3 consists of 15 residues. The DNA of the CDR3 is TGCGCCAGCAGCTTGCGACAGGGAAACACAGATACGCAGTATTTT. It translates to CASSLRQGNTDTQYF.